This T cell receptor beta chain was profiled in a study of OX40 agonist ivuxolimab in advanced cancers. For the study at large: Dose-escalation patients were diagnosed with hepatocellular carcinoma, melanoma, renal cell cancer or head and neck cancer. Study findings and constraints: Clonal expansion by week 6 occurred in CD4+ and CD8+ blood T cells (at 0.1 to 3.0 mg/kg). Low normalized T-cell clonal expansion also characterized some of the nonresponders.

Profiling relied on immunoSEQ multiplex PCR, and the TCRdb table lists in-frame clones only, not all of them. The data hold roughly 40,000 clones, with approximately 81% observed a single time. Turning to this clone: What it binds is unknown.

Germline CDR1 is SGHRS and CDR2 is YFSETQ. The CDR3 is 13 amino acids. Trimming removed 0 bases from V and 2 bases from J, with 6 bases in between. This sequence joins TRBV5-1 and TRBJ2-7; D call uncertain. Sequenced here: CD4+ or CD8+ T cells sorted from blood, sampled in a trial of the OX40 agonist ivuxolimab. The receptor was isolated from an adult with an advanced solid tumor such as melanoma, head and neck, liver or kidney cancer. In DNA, the CDR3 is TGCGCCAGCAGCTTGGACAGCGCCTACGAGCAGTACTTC. This gives the protein CASSLDSAYEQYF.